Listed below are T cell receptor beta chains from one sample, sequenced in a study of OX40 agonist ivuxolimab in advanced cancers. The repertoire was sequenced with immunoSEQ multiplex PCR; TCRdb's copy has only in-frame clones and lacks some. In the table there are tens of thousands of clones, approximately 80% of which are singletons. Source: CD4+ or CD8+ T cells sorted from blood, taken in a trial of the OX40 agonist ivuxolimab. These receptors all come from an adult with an advanced solid tumor such as melanoma, head and neck, liver or kidney cancer. CDR3s include the opening cysteine and the closing phenylalanine or tryptophan. Each record gives: CDR3 protein, CDR3 DNA, clone size, D gene, CDR3 length, V gene, J gene. D genes are given only for firm matches. A clone size is listed for some rows: how often the clone was seen (once, few, many), or a class if it is expanded.

cdr3_aa: CASSFSTDTQYF; cdr3_nt: TGCGCCAGCAGCTTCAGCACAGATACGCAGTATTTT; clone_size: -; d_call: -; cdr3_length: 12; v_call: TRBV5-1; j_call: TRBJ2-3
cdr3_aa: CASSSKRGYTF; cdr3_nt: TGTGCCAGCAGTTCCAAAAGAGGCTACACCTTC; clone_size: few; d_call: -; cdr3_length: 11; v_call: TRBV28; j_call: TRBJ1-2
cdr3_aa: CASSLWGQNTGELFF; cdr3_nt: TGTGCCAGCAGCTTATGGGGACAGAACACCGGGGAGCTGTTTTTT; clone_size: few; d_call: -; cdr3_length: 15; v_call: TRBV7-2; j_call: TRBJ2-2
cdr3_aa: CASVYGQSETQYF; cdr3_nt: TGTGCCAGTGTATACGGCCAAAGCGAGACCCAGTACTTC; clone_size: -; d_call: -; cdr3_length: 13; v_call: TRBV2; j_call: TRBJ2-5
cdr3_aa: CSASGGAPLHF; cdr3_nt: TGCAGTGCTAGTGGGGGGGCACCCCTCCACTTT; clone_size: -; d_call: -; cdr3_length: 11; v_call: TRBV20-1; j_call: TRBJ1-6
cdr3_aa: CASSAGEINTEAFF; cdr3_nt: TGTGCCAGCAGTGCGGGGGAGATAAACACTGAAGCTTTCTTT; clone_size: -; d_call: -; cdr3_length: 14; v_call: TRBV2; j_call: TRBJ1-1
cdr3_aa: CSVAASQETQYF; cdr3_nt: TGCAGCGTTGCGGCCAGCCAAGAGACCCAGTACTTC; clone_size: -; d_call: -; cdr3_length: 12; v_call: TRBV29-1; j_call: TRBJ2-5
cdr3_aa: CASRQGGEPQHF; cdr3_nt: TGTGCCAGCAGACAGGGTGGGGAGCCCCAGCATTTT; clone_size: -; d_call: -; cdr3_length: 12; v_call: TRBV6-5; j_call: TRBJ1-5
cdr3_aa: CASSIRVSPSGTRSSYNEQFF; cdr3_nt: TGTGCCAGTAGTATCAGGGTCTCCCCTTCGGGGACTCGAAGCTCCTACAATGAGCAGTTCTTC; clone_size: -; d_call: -; cdr3_length: 21; v_call: TRBV19; j_call: TRBJ2-1
cdr3_aa: CSVVGAFTNEQFF; cdr3_nt: TGCAGCGTTGTAGGGGCCTTCACAAATGAGCAGTTCTTC; clone_size: -; d_call: -; cdr3_length: 13; v_call: TRBV29-1; j_call: TRBJ2-1
cdr3_aa: CASSLAAGQSEAFF; cdr3_nt: TGTGCCAGCAGCTTAGCCGCCGGACAGTCTGAAGCTTTCTTT; clone_size: -; d_call: -; cdr3_length: 14; v_call: TRBV7-2; j_call: TRBJ1-1
cdr3_aa: CASSPIRSQETQYF; cdr3_nt: TGTGCCAGCTCACCAATCCGATCGCAAGAGACCCAGTACTTC; clone_size: -; d_call: -; cdr3_length: 14; v_call: TRBV18; j_call: TRBJ2-5
cdr3_aa: CASSQDSGEGTGELFF; cdr3_nt: TGCGCCAGCAGCCAAGATTCAGGGGAGGGCACCGGGGAGCTGTTTTTT; clone_size: -; d_call: -; cdr3_length: 16; v_call: TRBV4-3; j_call: TRBJ2-2
cdr3_aa: CASSEGRVFYNEQFF; cdr3_nt: TGTGCCAGCAGTGAGGGCAGGGTCTTTTACAATGAGCAGTTCTTC; clone_size: -; d_call: -; cdr3_length: 15; v_call: TRBV6-1; j_call: TRBJ2-1
cdr3_aa: CASSVALPGGIGEQFF; cdr3_nt: TGTGCCAGCAGCGTAGCTCTCCCAGGGGGCATAGGTGAGCAGTTCTTC; clone_size: -; d_call: TRBD1; cdr3_length: 16; v_call: TRBV9; j_call: TRBJ2-1
cdr3_aa: CASSLAGAGNQPQHF; cdr3_nt: TGCGCCAGCAGCTTGGCAGGGGCGGGCAATCAGCCCCAGCATTTT; clone_size: -; d_call: -; cdr3_length: 15; v_call: TRBV5-1; j_call: TRBJ1-5
cdr3_aa: CAISETGRDGGYTF; cdr3_nt: TGTGCCATCAGTGAGACAGGGAGGGATGGTGGCTACACCTTC; clone_size: -; d_call: -; cdr3_length: 14; v_call: TRBV10-3; j_call: TRBJ1-2
cdr3_aa: CASSPTRNEQFF; cdr3_nt: TGTGCCAGCAGCCCAACAAGAAATGAGCAGTTCTTC; clone_size: -; d_call: -; cdr3_length: 12; v_call: TRBV4-2; j_call: TRBJ2-1
cdr3_aa: CAGKRDQETQYF; cdr3_nt: TGTGCCGGAAAGCGGGACCAAGAGACCCAGTACTTC; clone_size: few; d_call: -; cdr3_length: 12; v_call: TRBV28; j_call: TRBJ2-5
cdr3_aa: CASKESLFGELFF; cdr3_nt: TGTGCCAGCAAAGAAAGTTTATTCGGGGAGCTGTTTTTT; clone_size: -; d_call: -; cdr3_length: 13; v_call: TRBV28; j_call: TRBJ2-2
cdr3_aa: CASRRGQGGTEAFF; cdr3_nt: TGTGCCAGCAGGAGGGGACAGGGGGGGACTGAAGCTTTCTTT; clone_size: few; d_call: TRBD1; cdr3_length: 14; v_call: TRBV6-1; j_call: TRBJ1-1
cdr3_aa: CASSQEGRGNQPQHF; cdr3_nt: TGCGCCAGCAGCCAAGAGGGCCGAGGAAATCAGCCCCAGCATTTT; clone_size: -; d_call: -; cdr3_length: 15; v_call: TRBV4-1; j_call: TRBJ1-5
cdr3_aa: CASSPGQNSYNEQFF; cdr3_nt: TGTGCCAGCAGCCCGGGACAGAACTCCTACAATGAGCAGTTCTTC; clone_size: -; d_call: TRBD1; cdr3_length: 15; v_call: TRBV9; j_call: TRBJ2-1
cdr3_aa: CASSHPPDSSANYGYTF; cdr3_nt: TGCGCCAGCAGCCACCCCCCGGACAGCTCAGCTAACTATGGCTACACCTTC; clone_size: -; d_call: -; cdr3_length: 17; v_call: TRBV4-3; j_call: TRBJ1-2
cdr3_aa: CLTREVNTEAFF; cdr3_nt: TGCCTGACGAGGGAAGTGAACACTGAAGCTTTCTTT; clone_size: -; d_call: -; cdr3_length: 12; v_call: TRBV6-1; j_call: TRBJ1-1
cdr3_aa: CASSPRVVGGNQPQHF; cdr3_nt: TGTGCCAGCTCACCGAGGGTGGTAGGGGGTAATCAGCCCCAGCATTTT; clone_size: -; d_call: -; cdr3_length: 16; v_call: TRBV18; j_call: TRBJ1-5
cdr3_aa: CASSLEGQGNTGELFF; cdr3_nt: TGCGCCAGCAGCTTGGAGGGACAGGGAAACACCGGGGAGCTGTTTTTT; clone_size: -; d_call: TRBD1; cdr3_length: 16; v_call: TRBV5-1; j_call: TRBJ2-2
cdr3_aa: CASSEMGSGSPLHF; cdr3_nt: TGTGCCAGCAGCGAGATGGGCTCGGGGTCACCCCTCCACTTT; clone_size: -; d_call: -; cdr3_length: 14; v_call: TRBV7-9; j_call: TRBJ1-6
cdr3_aa: CASSIGPGNYGYTF; cdr3_nt: TGTGCCAGTAGTATAGGGCCCGGCAACTATGGCTACACCTTC; clone_size: -; d_call: -; cdr3_length: 14; v_call: TRBV19; j_call: TRBJ1-2
cdr3_aa: CASSPAFPEAGGANVLTF; cdr3_nt: TGTGCCAGCAGCCCAGCGTTCCCTGAAGCCGGTGGGGCCAACGTCCTGACTTTC; clone_size: few; d_call: -; cdr3_length: 18; v_call: TRBV11-3; j_call: TRBJ2-6
cdr3_aa: CASSQTGPTEAFF; cdr3_nt: TGTGCCAGCAGCCAAACGGGGCCTACTGAAGCTTTCTTT; clone_size: -; d_call: -; cdr3_length: 13; v_call: TRBV7-3; j_call: TRBJ1-1